The sequence of this T cell receptor (beta chain) was determined in a study of identical twins. Study-wide points: Researchers reported excess low generation probability among twin-shared out-of-frame alpha sequences.

Germline CDR1 and CDR2: SQVTM and ANQGSEA. This CDR3 spans 15 amino acids. V lost 1 base to trimming and J lost 5 bases; unmatched junction nucleotides: 6. This clonotype was seen more than once but under ten times. No antigen is known for it. TCRdb fed the 5' RACE reads into MiXCR, producing one record per CDR3 protein. The sample includes fewer than 900,000 distinct CDR3 sequences, about 18% seen only once; the top ten take approximately 14%. The data were also submitted as part of a second study, on T cells expressing NK-cell markers. In that study: TCR beta repertoires came from sorted CD3+CD56+NKG2C+, CD3+CD56+NKG2C- and CD3+CD56-NKG2C+ T cells.

The TCR originated in a woman under 30 in good health. The chain carries TRBV29-1 and TRBJ2-5; TRBD2 matches 11 bases. Material for sequencing was PBMCs. The CDR3 reads CSVEVLAGGVETQYF. The CDR3 DNA is TGCAGCGTTGAAGTCCTAGCGGGAGGAGTTGAGACCCAGTACTTC.